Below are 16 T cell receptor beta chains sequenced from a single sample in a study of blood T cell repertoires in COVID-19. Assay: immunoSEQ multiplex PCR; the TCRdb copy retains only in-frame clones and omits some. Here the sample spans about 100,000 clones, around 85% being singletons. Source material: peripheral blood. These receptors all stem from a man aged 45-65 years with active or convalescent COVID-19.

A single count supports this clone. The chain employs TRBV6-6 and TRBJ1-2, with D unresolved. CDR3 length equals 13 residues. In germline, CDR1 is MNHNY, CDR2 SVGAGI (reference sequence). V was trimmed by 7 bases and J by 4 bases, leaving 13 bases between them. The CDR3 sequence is CASTRAPLYGYTF. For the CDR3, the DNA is TGTGCCAGCACCCGCGCACCCCTCTATGGCTACACCTTC.

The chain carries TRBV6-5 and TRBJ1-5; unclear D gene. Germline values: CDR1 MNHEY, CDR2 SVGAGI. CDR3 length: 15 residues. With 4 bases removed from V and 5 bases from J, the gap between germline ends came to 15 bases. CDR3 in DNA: TGTGCCAGCAGTTCTAACTCAAACCCTTATCAGCCCCAGCATTTT. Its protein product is CASSSNSNPYQPQHF.

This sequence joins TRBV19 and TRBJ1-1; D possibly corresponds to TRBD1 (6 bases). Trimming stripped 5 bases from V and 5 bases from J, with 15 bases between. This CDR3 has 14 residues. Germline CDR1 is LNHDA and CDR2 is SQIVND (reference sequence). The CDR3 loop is CASSSGGRGTEAFF. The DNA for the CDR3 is TGTGCCAGTAGTTCGGGGGGCCGGGGGACTGAAGCTTTCTTT.

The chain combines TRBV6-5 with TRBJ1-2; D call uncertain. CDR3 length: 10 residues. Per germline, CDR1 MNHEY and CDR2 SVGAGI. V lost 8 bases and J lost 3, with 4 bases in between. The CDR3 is CASSDYGYTF. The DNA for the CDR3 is TGTGCCAGCTCTGACTATGGCTACACCTTC.

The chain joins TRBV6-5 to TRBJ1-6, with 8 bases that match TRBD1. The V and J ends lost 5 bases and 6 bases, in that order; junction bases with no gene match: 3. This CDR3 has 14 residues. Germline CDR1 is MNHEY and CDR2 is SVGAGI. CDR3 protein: CASSRTGGNSPLHF. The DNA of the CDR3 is TGTGCCAGCAGTCGAACAGGGGGTAATTCACCCCTCCACTTT.

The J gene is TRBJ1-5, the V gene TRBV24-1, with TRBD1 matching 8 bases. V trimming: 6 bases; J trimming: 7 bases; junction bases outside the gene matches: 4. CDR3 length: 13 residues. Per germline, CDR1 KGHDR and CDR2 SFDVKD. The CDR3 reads CATSTGGWQPQHF. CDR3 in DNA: TGTGCCACCAGTACAGGGGGTTGGCAGCCCCAGCATTTT.

The CDR3 sequence: CASSISGRTVGELFF. Written as DNA, the CDR3 is TGTGCCAGTAGTATTAGCGGGAGGACGGTCGGGGAGCTGTTTTTT. The chain carries TRBV19 and TRBJ2-2, with TRBD2 identical over 10 bases. After removal of 3 bases from V and 7 bases from J, the junction contained 5 bases not matched to a gene. Germline V gene data show CDR1 as LNHDA and CDR2 as SQIVND (reference sequence). CDR3 size: 15 residues.

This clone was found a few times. The CDR3 protein is CATSYYPGGTERGYTF. In DNA form, the CDR3 reads TGTGCCACCAGCTACTACCCCGGCGGGACAGAAAGAGGCTACACCTTC. The V call is TRBV15, the J call TRBJ1-2; 7 nucleotides align to TRBD1. Looked up from germline, CDR1 is LNHNV and CDR2 is YYDKDF (reference sequence). With V trimmed by 5 bases and J by 8 bases, 17 bases remained unmatched. CDR3 length equals 16 residues. Together with reference TRBV15 and TRBJ1-2, the CDR3 gives the full variable domain: DAMVIQNPRYQVTQFGKPVTLSCSQTLNHNVMYWYQQKSSQAPKLLFHYYDKDFNNEADTPDNFQSRRPNTSFCFLDIRSPGLGDTAMYLCATSYYPGGTERGYTFGSGTRLTVV.

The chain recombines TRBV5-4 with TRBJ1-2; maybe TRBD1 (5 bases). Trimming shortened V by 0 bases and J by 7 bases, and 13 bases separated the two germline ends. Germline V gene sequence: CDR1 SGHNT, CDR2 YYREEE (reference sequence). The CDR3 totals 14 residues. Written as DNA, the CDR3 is TGTGCCAGCAGCTTGGCCCCAGGGTTTATTGGCTACACCTTC. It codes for CASSLAPGFIGYTF.

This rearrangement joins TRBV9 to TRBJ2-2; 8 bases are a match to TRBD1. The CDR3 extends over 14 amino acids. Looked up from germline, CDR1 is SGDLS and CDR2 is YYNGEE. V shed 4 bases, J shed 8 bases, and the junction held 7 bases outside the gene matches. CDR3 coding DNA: TGTGCCAGCAGCAACGACAGGGGAGGTGGGGAGCTGTTTTTT. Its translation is CASSNDRGGGELFF.

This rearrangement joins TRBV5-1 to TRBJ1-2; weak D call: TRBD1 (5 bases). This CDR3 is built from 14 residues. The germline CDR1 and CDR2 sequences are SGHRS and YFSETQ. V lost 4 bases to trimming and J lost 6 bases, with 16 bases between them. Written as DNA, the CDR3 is TGCGCCAGCAGCACAGGACGGAGCGGGGATGGCTACACCTTC. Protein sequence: CASSTGRSGDGYTF.

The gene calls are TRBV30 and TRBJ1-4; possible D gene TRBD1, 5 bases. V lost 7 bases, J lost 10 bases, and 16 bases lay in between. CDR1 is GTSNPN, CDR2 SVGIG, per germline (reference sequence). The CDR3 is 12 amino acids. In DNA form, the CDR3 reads TGTGCCTTAGAGCGGGGTGGGGGAAAACTGTTTTTT. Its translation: CALERGGGKLFF. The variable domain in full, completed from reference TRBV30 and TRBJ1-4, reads SQTIHQWPATLVQPVGSPLSLECTVEGTSNPNLYWYRQAAGRGLQLLFYSVGIGQISSEVPQNLSASRPQDRQFILSSKKLLLSDSGFYLCALERGGGKLFFGSGTQLSVL.

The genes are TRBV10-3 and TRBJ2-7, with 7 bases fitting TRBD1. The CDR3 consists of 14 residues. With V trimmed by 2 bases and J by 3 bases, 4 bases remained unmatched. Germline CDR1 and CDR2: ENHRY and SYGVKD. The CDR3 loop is CAISEHRGDYEQYF. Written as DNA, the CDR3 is TGTGCCATCAGTGAGCACAGGGGAGACTACGAGCAGTACTTC.

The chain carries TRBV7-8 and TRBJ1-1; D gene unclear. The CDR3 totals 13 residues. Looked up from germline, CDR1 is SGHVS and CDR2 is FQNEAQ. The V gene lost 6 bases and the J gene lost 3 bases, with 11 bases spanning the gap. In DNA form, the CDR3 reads TGTGCCAGCAGTCCCGAGCCTTACACTGAAGCTTTCTTT. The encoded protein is CASSPEPYTEAFF.

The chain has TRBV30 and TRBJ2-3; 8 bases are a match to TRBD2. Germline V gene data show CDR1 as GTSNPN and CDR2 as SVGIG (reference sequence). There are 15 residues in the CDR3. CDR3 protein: CAFGSTGTSTDTQYF. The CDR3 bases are TGTGCGTTCGGCTCTACAGGGACTAGTACAGATACGCAGTATTTT.

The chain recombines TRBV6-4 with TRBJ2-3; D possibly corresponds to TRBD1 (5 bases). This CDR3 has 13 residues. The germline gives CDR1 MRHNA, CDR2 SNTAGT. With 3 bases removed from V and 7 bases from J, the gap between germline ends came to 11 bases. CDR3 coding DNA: TGTGCCAGCAGTGAGCAGGGCGGCAATACGCAGTATTTT. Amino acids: CASSEQGGNTQYF.